The entry below describes one TCR beta chain. Its antigen is unknown. The V gene's germline CDR1 is MNHEY and CDR2 SMNVEV (reference sequence). V lost 6 bases to trimming and J lost 3 bases; unmatched junction nucleotides: 6. The CDR3 spans 15 residues. The sample originates from a study of cytomegalovirus exposure and HLA in healthy donors. The protocol was immunoSEQ multiplex PCR, while the TCRdb copy is restricted to in-frame clones and leaves out a portion. The repertoire has about 260,000 clones, roughly 87% of them found once; the top ten carry 3% to 3.5%. Donors came from a validation cohort of about 120 subjects, distinct from the first 666-subject cohort. Study results and limitations: Rare sequences made up most TCRs, while some public TCRs were found in many donors. Reports described diagnosis of cytomegalovirus status by the classifier as highly specific and sensitive. There were under 200 TCR beta chains listed as cytomegalovirus-associated.

Sequencing was performed on PBMCs. The chain couples TRBV27 to TRBJ2-7, with TRBD1 matching over 12 bases. This sequence was found in a young woman in good health and CMV-seronegative. DNA of the CDR3: TGTGCCAGCAGCAGAGGGACAGGGGGCTTCTACGAGCAGTACTTC. It encodes CASSRGTGGFYEQYF.